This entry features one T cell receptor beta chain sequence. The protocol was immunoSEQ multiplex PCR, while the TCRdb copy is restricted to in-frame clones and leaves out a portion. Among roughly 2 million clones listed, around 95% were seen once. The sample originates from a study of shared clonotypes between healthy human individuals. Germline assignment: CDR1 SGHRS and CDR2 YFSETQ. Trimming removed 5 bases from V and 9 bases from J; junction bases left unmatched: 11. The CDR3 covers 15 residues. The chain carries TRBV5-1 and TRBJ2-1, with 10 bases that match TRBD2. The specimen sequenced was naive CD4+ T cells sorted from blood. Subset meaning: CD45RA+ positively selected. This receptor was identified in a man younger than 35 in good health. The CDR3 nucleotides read TGCGCCAGCAGAGGGTCTAGCGGGAGAATCGGTGAGCAGTTCTTC. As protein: CASRGSSGRIGEQFF. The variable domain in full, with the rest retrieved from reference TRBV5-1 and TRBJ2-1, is KAGVTQTPRYLIKTRGQQVTLSCSPISGHRSVSWYQQTPGQGLQFLFEYFSETQRNKGNFPGRFSGRQFSNSRSEMNVSTLELGDSALYLCASRGSSGRIGEQFFGPGTRLTVL.